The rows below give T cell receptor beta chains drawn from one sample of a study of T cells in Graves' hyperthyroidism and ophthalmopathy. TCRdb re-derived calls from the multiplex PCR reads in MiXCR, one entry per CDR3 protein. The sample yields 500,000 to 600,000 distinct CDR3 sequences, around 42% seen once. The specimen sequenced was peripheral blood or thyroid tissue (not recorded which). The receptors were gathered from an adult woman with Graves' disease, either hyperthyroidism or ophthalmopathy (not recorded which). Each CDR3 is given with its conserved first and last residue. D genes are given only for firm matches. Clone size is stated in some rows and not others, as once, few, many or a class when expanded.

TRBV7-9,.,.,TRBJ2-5,CASSLRSWKETQYF,TGTGCCAGCAGCTTAAGGTCCTGGAAAGAGACCCAGTACTTC
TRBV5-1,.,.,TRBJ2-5,CASSLQQGTMAGTQYF,TGCGCCAGCAGCTTGCAGCAGGGGACGATGGCCGGGACCCAGTACTTC
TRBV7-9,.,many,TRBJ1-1,CASSSGTSGAFF,TGTGCCAGCAGCTCCGGGACTTCAGGAGCTTTCTTT
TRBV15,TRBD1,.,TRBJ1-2,CATSSARDSPGGAYGYTF,TGTGCCACCAGCAGTGCTAGAGATTCGCCAGGGGGCGCCTATGGCTACACCTTC
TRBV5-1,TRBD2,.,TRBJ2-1,CASSSTGTSGNEQFF,TGCGCCAGCAGCTCAACCGGGACTAGCGGCAATGAGCAGTTCTTC
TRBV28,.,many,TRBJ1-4,CASSFRRGSISELFF,TGTGCCAGCAGTTTTCGCAGGGGATCGATTTCGGAACTGTTTTTT
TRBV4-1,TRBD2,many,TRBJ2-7,CASSRGLAGRGDYEQYF,TGCGCCAGCAGCCGAGGACTAGCGGGAAGGGGAGACTACGAGCAGTACTTC
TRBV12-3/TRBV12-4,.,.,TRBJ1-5,CASSLGGVQHF,TGTGCCAGCAGTTTAGGAGGGGTCCAGCATTTT
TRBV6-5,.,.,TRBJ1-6,CASSGGRNSPLHF,TGTGCCAGCAGTGGAGGAAGGAATTCACCCCTCCACTTT
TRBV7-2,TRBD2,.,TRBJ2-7,CASSPWGGSSYEQYF,TGTGCCAGCAGCCCCTGGGGGGGGTCTTCCTACGAGCAGTACTTC
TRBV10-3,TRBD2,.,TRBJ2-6,CAISELRAGVPSGANVLTF,TGTGCCATCAGTGAGTTAAGAGCGGGAGTCCCCTCTGGGGCCAACGTCCTGACTTTC
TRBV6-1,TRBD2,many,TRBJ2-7,CASSEAWEGPYEQYF,TGTGCCAGCAGTGAAGCATGGGAGGGCCCCTACGAGCAGTACTTC
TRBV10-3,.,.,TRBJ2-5,CATRAVQETQYF,TGTGCCACCAGAGCAGTGCAAGAGACCCAGTACTTC
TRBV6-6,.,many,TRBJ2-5,CASSNDLQETQYF,TGTGCCAGCAGTAACGACTTACAAGAGACCCAGTACTTC
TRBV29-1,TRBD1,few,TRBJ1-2,CSVGGRDRLDYTF,TGCAGCGTTGGGGGGAGGGACAGGCTAGACTACACCTTC
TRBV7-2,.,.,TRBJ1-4,CASSLIGATNEKLFF,TGTGCCAGCAGCTTAATAGGAGCAACTAATGAAAAACTGTTTTTT
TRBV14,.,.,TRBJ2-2,CASSLEWVELFF,TGCGCCAGCAGCCTAGAATGGGTGGAGCTGTTTTTT
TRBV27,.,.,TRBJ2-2,CASTRTVAGELFF,TGTGCCAGCACCCGGACGGTGGCCGGGGAGCTGTTTTTT
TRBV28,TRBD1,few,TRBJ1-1,CASSLNHRGQIRAFF,TGTGCCAGCAGTTTAAATCACAGGGGGCAAATTCGGGCTTTCTTT
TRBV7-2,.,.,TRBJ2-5,CASSLPGPQETQYF,TGTGCCAGCAGCTTACCAGGCCCACAAGAGACCCAGTACTTC
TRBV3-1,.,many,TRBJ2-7,CASSQETLAAQYF,TGTGCCAGCAGCCAAGAAACCCTGGCGGCGCAGTACTTC
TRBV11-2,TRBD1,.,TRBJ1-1,CASSAYGTGGEAFF,TGTGCCAGCAGCGCCTACGGGACAGGGGGGGAAGCTTTCTTT
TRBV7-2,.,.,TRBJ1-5,CASSLGGLGVQPQHF,TGTGCCAGCAGCTTAGGGGGTCTTGGGGTTCAGCCCCAGCATTTT
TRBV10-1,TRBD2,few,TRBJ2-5,CASRASGEETQYF,TGCGCCAGCAGGGCTAGCGGTGAAGAGACCCAGTACTTC
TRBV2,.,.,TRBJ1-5,CASSTRGLQPQHF,TGTGCCAGCAGTACTAGGGGACTTCAGCCCCAGCATTTT
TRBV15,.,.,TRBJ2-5,CATSSRETQYF,TGTGCCACCAGCAGTCGAGAGACCCAGTACTTC
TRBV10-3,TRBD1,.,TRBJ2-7,CASRSGQGTYEQYF,TGTGCCAGCAGATCGGGACAGGGGACCTACGAGCAGTACTTC
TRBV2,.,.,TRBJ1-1,CASSAQAMNTEAFF,TGTGCCAGCAGTGCACAGGCTATGAACACTGAAGCTTTCTTT
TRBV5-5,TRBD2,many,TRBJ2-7,CASSRLAGGYEQYF,TGTGCCAGCAGCCGACTAGCGGGAGGGTACGAGCAGTACTTC
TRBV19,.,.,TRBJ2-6,CASSMKGVANVLTF,TGTGCCAGTAGTATGAAGGGGGTAGCCAACGTCCTGACTTTC
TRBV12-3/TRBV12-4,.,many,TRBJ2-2,CASSLRVNTGELFF,TGTGCCAGCAGTTTACGCGTGAACACCGGGGAGCTGTTTTTT
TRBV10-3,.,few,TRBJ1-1,CAVSGRMNTEAFF,TGTGCCGTGTCCGGGAGAATGAACACTGAAGCTTTCTTT
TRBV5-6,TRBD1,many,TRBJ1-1,CASSSSGTEKFTEAFF,TGTGCCAGCAGCAGTTCCGGGACAGAGAAGTTCACTGAAGCTTTCTTT
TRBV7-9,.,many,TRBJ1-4,CASSTRDEKLFF,TGTGCCAGCAGCACTAGGGATGAAAAACTGTTTTTT
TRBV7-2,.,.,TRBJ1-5,CASSLRPGWGAAQHF,TGTGCCAGCAGCTTAAGGCCGGGATGGGGGGCAGCCCAGCATTTT
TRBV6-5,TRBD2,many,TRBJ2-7,CASSPPGLAGVGEQYF,TGTGCCAGCAGTCCGCCGGGACTAGCGGGAGTTGGGGAGCAGTACTTC
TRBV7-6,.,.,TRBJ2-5,CASSLDWQGHETQYF,TGTGCCAGCAGCTTAGATTGGCAGGGCCATGAGACCCAGTACTTC
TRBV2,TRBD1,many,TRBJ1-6,CASRALTGMTNSPLHF,TGTGCCAGCAGAGCCTTGACAGGGATGACAAATTCACCCCTCCACTTT
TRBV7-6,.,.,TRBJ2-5,CASSRAFGETQYF,TGTGCCAGCAGTCGAGCCTTCGGGGAGACCCAGTACTTC
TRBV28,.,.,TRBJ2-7,CASSLRNRIREQYF,TGTGCCAGCAGTTTACGCAACCGGATCCGCGAGCAGTACTTC
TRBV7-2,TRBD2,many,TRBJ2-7,CASSYLAGGEQYF,TGTGCCAGCAGCTACTTAGCGGGGGGCGAGCAGTACTTC
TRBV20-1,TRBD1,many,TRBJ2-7,CSARGPGQTYEQYF,TGCAGTGCTAGAGGCCCGGGACAGACCTACGAGCAGTACTTC
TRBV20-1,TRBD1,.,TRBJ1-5,CSARGGFSFQPQHF,TGCAGTGCCAGGGGGGGGTTCTCCTTTCAGCCCCAGCATTTT
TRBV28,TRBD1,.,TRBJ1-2,CASSPTLEGQAEGYTF,TGTGCCAGCAGCCCTACCCTCGAGGGACAGGCGGAGGGCTACACCTTC
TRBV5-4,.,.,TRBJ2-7,CASSPVSAYEQYF,TGTGCCAGCAGCCCAGTTTCGGCCTACGAGCAGTACTTC
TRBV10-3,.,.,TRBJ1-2,CAISDTPRYYGYTF,TGTGCCATCAGTGACACGCCGCGGTACTATGGCTACACCTTC
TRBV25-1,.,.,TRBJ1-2,CASSGTDPLGYTF,TGTGCCAGCAGTGGGACGGACCCCCTCGGCTACACCTTC
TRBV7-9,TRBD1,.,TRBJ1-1,CASSQVGDRRAEAFF,TGCGCCAGCAGCCAAGTTGGGGACAGGAGGGCTGAAGCTTTCTTT
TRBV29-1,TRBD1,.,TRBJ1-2,CSAEGGDDYGYTF,TGCAGCGCCGAAGGGGGCGACGACTATGGCTACACCTTC
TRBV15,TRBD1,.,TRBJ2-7,CATSRDRVSYEQYF,TGTGCCACCAGCAGGGACAGGGTCTCCTACGAGCAGTACTTC
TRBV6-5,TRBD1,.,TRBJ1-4,CASSPLPGQGNEKLFF,TGTGCCAGCTCGCCCCTTCCTGGACAGGGAAATGAAAAACTGTTTTTT
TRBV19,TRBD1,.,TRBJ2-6,CASSIDTGVRTEAF,TGTGCCAGTAGTATTGATACAGGGGTCCGGACTGAAGCTTTC
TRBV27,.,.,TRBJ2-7,CASRRPLTYEQYF,TGTGCCAGCAGAAGACCCCTTACCTACGAGCAGTACTTC
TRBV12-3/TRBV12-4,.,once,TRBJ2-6,CASRYSILSSGANVLTF,TGTGCCAGCAGATACTCGATCCTGAGCTCTGGGGCCAACGTCCTGACTTTC
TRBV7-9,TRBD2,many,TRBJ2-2,CAMNGRSESNTGELFF,TGTGCCATGAACGGGAGGAGTGAATCGAACACCGGGGAGCTGTTTTTT